Following are 8 T cell receptor beta chains from one sample sequenced in a study of T cells in Graves' hyperthyroidism and ophthalmopathy. Amplification of TCR beta CDR3 regions was performed using RNA transcripts as template. Researchers ran a first-round RT-PCR on the TCR CDR3 using the HTBI primer set. One entry per CDR3 protein, called by TCRdb with MiXCR from the multiplex PCR reads. Counted here are hundreds of thousands of distinct CDR3 sequences, roughly 37% occurring once; the ten biggest clones make up 7% to 10%. Source material: blood. The source is a man younger than 35 with Graves' hyperthyroidism.

This clonotype was seen at least ten times. V and J are TRBV10-3 and TRBJ2-7; tentative D call: TRBD1 (6 bases). CDR3 length: 14 residues. Trimming pared 3 bases from V and 6 bases from J, leaving 15 bases between. The germline V gene has CDR1 ENHRY and CDR2 SYGVKD. The CDR3 DNA follows: TGTGCCATCAGTGACGACAGGTATGGTCGCGAGCAGTACTTC. Its translation: CAISDDRYGREQYF.

The chain employs TRBV15 and TRBJ1-1, with D unclear. The V and J ends lost 3 bases and 1 base respectively, with 15 bases between them. Germline V CDR1 and CDR2: LNHNV, YYDKDF (reference sequence). This CDR3 comprises 16 residues. The DNA for the CDR3 is TGTGCCACCAGCAGCTTAGATTACTCCCCGAACACTGAAGCTTTCTTT. This sequence encodes CATSSLDYSPNTEAFF.

This clonotype appeared once. The chain has TRBV2 and TRBJ2-7, with D unclear. V dropped 1 base and J dropped 3 bases, with 16 bases sitting between them. CDR1 is SNHLY, CDR2 FYNNEI, per germline. The CDR3 contains 16 residues. DNA for the CDR3: TGTGCCAGCAGTGAAGGACGGGTTTCTACTCTCTACGAGCAGTACTTC. This sequence encodes CASSEGRVSTLYEQYF. Full variable domain (outside the CDR3, taken from reference TRBV2 and TRBJ2-7): EPEVTQTPSHQVTQMGQEVILRCVPISNHLYFYWYRQILGQKVEFLVSFYNNEISEKSEIFDDQFSVERPDGSNFTLKIRSTKLEDSAMYFCASSEGRVSTLYEQYFGPGTRLTVT.

V is TRBV7-2 and J is TRBJ2-2; 10 nucleotides match TRBD1. This CDR3 is 16 amino acids long. The V segment lost 5 bases and the J segment 7 bases; nucleotides outside the gene matches: 10. The germline V gene encodes CDR1 SGHTA and CDR2 FQGNSA. CDR3 loop: CASSTSDRGSFGELFF. The DNA for the CDR3 is TGTGCCAGCAGCACCTCGGACAGGGGGTCATTCGGGGAGCTGTTTTTT.

The V gene is TRBV20-1, the J gene TRBJ2-5, with 10 bases identical to TRBD1. There are 13 residues in the CDR3. With 6 bases clipped from V and 5 bases from J, the junction kept 6 bases outside the gene matches. CDR1 is DFQATT and CDR2 is SNEGSKA in the germline V gene (reference sequence). The CDR3 coding sequence is TGCAGTGCGCCGGGACAGGGGAGGGAGACCCAGTACTTC. Translated, it gives CSAPGQGRETQYF.

This clonotype was recorded a few times. This chain uses TRBV6-5 with TRBJ1-5; 8 bases line up with TRBD1. The germline V gene encodes CDR1 MNHEY and CDR2 SVGAGI. V lost 5 bases and J lost 5; bases outside the gene matches: 5. The length of the CDR3 is 14 residues. CDR3 sequence (DNA): TGTGCCAGCAGTGGACAGGGAGAGGATCAGCCCCAGCATTTT. Residues: CASSGQGEDQPQHF.

Many counts were recorded for this clonotype. The V call is TRBV19, the J call TRBJ1-1; D remains unclear. V lost 10 bases and J lost 4, with 13 bases in between. The CDR3 sequence is 12 residues long. CDR1 and CDR2 from the germline V gene are LNHDA and SQIVND (reference sequence). CDR3 sequence (DNA): TGTGCCACTACAGAGTTCGGCACTGAAGCTTTCTTT. Translation: CATTEFGTEAFF.

The table lists this clonotype with a few counts. The chain combines TRBV7-2 with TRBJ2-7; 9 bases match TRBD1. The CDR3 length is 15 residues. V gave up 5 bases and J gave up 5 bases; unmatched junction bases: 10. Germline-derived CDR1 and CDR2 are SGHTA and FQGNSA. The CDR3 region has the DNA TGTGCCAGCAGCAAAAGACAGGGGGGCTTTGACGAGCAGTACTTC. Its protein product is CASSKRQGGFDEQYF.